Listed below are T cell receptor beta chains from one sample, sequenced in a study of T-cell memory formation after mild COVID-19. TCRdb passed the 5' RACE reads through MiXCR, listing each CDR3 protein once. The sample gives roughly 600,000 distinct CDR3 sequences, approximately 18% of which show up once; around 13% is in the top ten. Sequencing used PBMCs or a T cell subset sorted from them (not recorded which). These receptors originate from an adult woman who had mild COVID-19 (a few samples of this study predate the infection). Cell type and time point are not known. CDR3s include the opening cysteine and the closing phenylalanine or tryptophan. A D gene is named only where the DNA matches it firmly. Not every row has a clone size; where given, it reads once, few, many or a size class.

j_call clone_size d_call v_call cdr3_nt cdr3_aa
TRBJ2-5 - - TRBV7-6 TGTGCCAGCAGCCCTCAGCCTGGGGGAGAGACCCAGTACTTC CASSPQPGGETQYF
TRBJ2-1 few TRBD2 TRBV12-5 TGTGCTAGTGCCCTCCGGATTTTGGGACTAGCGGGAGGATCTTACAATGAGCAGTTCTTC CASALRILGLAGGSYNEQFF
TRBJ2-3 - - TRBV5-1 TGCGCCAGCAGCTTGGATGGCAGACACACAGATACGCAGTATTTT CASSLDGRHTDTQYF
TRBJ2-7 many - TRBV29-1 TGCAGCGTTGTTGGCAGCGCCTACGAGCAGTACTTC CSVVGSAYEQYF
TRBJ2-5 - - TRBV12-3/TRBV12-4 TGTGCCAGCAGTTTAAGGGCTAGCAGGGAGACCCAGTACTTC CASSLRASRETQYF
TRBJ2-3 - - TRBV5-1 TGCGCCAGCAGCTTGGCCGAGTTAGGGTTTGATACGCAGTATTTT CASSLAELGFDTQYF
TRBJ2-1 - TRBD1 TRBV27 TGTGCCAGCAGTTGGACAGGTCTCGTGGGCAATGAGCAGTTCTTC CASSWTGLVGNEQFF
TRBJ2-5 - TRBD2 TRBV27 TGTGCCAGCAGTCCGCTTGATGGACTAGCGGACCCGTACCAAGAGACCCAGTACTTC CASSPLDGLADPYQETQYF
TRBJ2-1 few - TRBV7-8 TGTGCCAGCAGCTCGACGACTGCTAGCTCCTACAATGAGCAGTTCTTC CASSSTTASSYNEQFF
TRBJ2-5 few TRBD2 TRBV5-1 TGCGCCAGCAGCTTTACAGCGGGAGGCTCGGGAGAGACCCAGTACTTC CASSFTAGGSGETQYF
TRBJ1-5 - - TRBV20-1 TGCAGTGCTAGAGATTTGAGTCAGCCCCAGCATTTT CSARDLSQPQHF
TRBJ2-2 few TRBD1 TRBV12-3/TRBV12-4 TGTGCCAGCAGTTATCAGGGGGCGGTGTTTTTT CASSYQGAVFF
TRBJ2-7 - - TRBV11-1 TGTGCCAGCAGCCTTCGACAAAGCGTGGCCTACGAGCAGTACTTC CASSLRQSVAYEQYF
TRBJ1-1 - TRBD1 TRBV5-6 TGTGCCAGCAGCCAGGACAGGGGAGAAGCTTTCTTT CASSQDRGEAFF
TRBJ2-7 few - TRBV9 TGTGCCAGCAGCGTAGCAACAGGGAGCGAGCAGTACTTC CASSVATGSEQYF
TRBJ2-7 many - TRBV4-3 TGCGCCAGCAGCCAAGGTGCGGGTACCTACGAGCAGTACTTC CASSQGAGTYEQYF
TRBJ2-7 - - TRBV7-9 TGTGCCAGCAGCTTCGCTGTAGGGGACGTGCCGTACTTC CASSFAVGDVPYF
TRBJ2-5 - - TRBV24-1 TGTGCCACCAGTGAAAGGGAAAGGACCCAGTACTTC CATSERERTQYF
TRBJ2-3 few TRBD2 TRBV20-1 TGCAGTGCTAGAGCCCCCTGGACTAGCGGGGTCACAGATACGCAGTATTTT CSARAPWTSGVTDTQYF
TRBJ1-4 few - TRBV5-6 TGTGCCAGCAGCTTGACGGCTAGTGAAAAACTGTTTTTT CASSLTASEKLFF
TRBJ1-1 - - TRBV20-1 TGCAGTGCTAGATCCGCCAAGGGCACTGAAGCTTTCTTT CSARSAKGTEAFF
TRBJ2-5 few TRBD1 TRBV30 TGTGCCTGGAGTCGCGGACAGGGTTCCCAAGAGACCCAGTACTTC CAWSRGQGSQETQYF
TRBJ2-3 - TRBD1 TRBV12-3/TRBV12-4 TGTGCCAGCAGTTCCCAACAGGGGACCCGTGGGGATACGCAGTATTTT CASSSQQGTRGDTQYF
TRBJ2-7 few - TRBV5-4 TGTGCCAGCAGCCCGAATCGGGCAGTTACCTACGAGCAGTACTTC CASSPNRAVTYEQYF
TRBJ2-7 - - TRBV3-1 TGTGCCAGCAGCCAAGTCCCTCTAGGTCTCTACGAGCAGTACTTC CASSQVPLGLYEQYF
TRBJ2-7 few TRBD2 TRBV12-3/TRBV12-4 TGTGCCAGCAGTTCCTTAGCGGGAGCTCAGCACGAGCAGTACTTC CASSSLAGAQHEQYF
TRBJ2-4 many - TRBV9 TGTGCCAGCAGCTCCTCGGGGCGGGCCAAAAACATTCAGTACTTC CASSSSGRAKNIQYF
TRBJ1-1 - - TRBV27 TGTGCCAGCAGTTCCCTGGACAGTAACACTGAAGCTTTCTTT CASSSLDSNTEAFF
TRBJ1-1 - - TRBV24-1 TGTGCCACCAGTCAGGGACGGGGCACTGAAGCTTTCTTT CATSQGRGTEAFF
TRBJ2-5 - TRBD1 TRBV2 TGTGCCAGCAGCAGACAGGGGAAAGAGACCAAGTACTTC CASSRQGKETKYF
TRBJ2-7 few TRBD2 TRBV6-6 TGTGCCAGCAGGTTCAGCGGGGGGGGCTACGAGCAGTACTTC CASRFSGGGYEQYF
TRBJ2-7 - - TRBV10-3 TGTGCCATCAGTGAGTCTCAGGGACGGTACGAGCAGTACTTC CAISESQGRYEQYF
TRBJ1-5 - - TRBV9 TGTGCCAGCAGTGCAGGGAATAGCAATCAGCCCCAGCATTTT CASSAGNSNQPQHF
TRBJ2-1 few TRBD2 TRBV19 TGTGCCAGTCGGAGGACTAGCAATGAGCAGTTCTTC CASRRTSNEQFF
TRBJ2-3 - - TRBV7-9 TGTGCCAGCAGCCATTATTCGGGGGTCGATACGCAGTATTTT CASSHYSGVDTQYF
TRBJ2-1 - TRBD2 TRBV7-9 TGTGCCAGCAGCCTACTAGCGGGAGGGGTTCGAGGCGATGAGCAGTTCTTC CASSLLAGGVRGDEQFF
TRBJ1-1 few - TRBV7-2 TGTGCCAGCAGCTTAGTTGGATGGGAGGCTTTCTTT CASSLVGWEAFF
TRBJ1-1 few - TRBV12-3/TRBV12-4 TGTGCCAGCAGTTCTTACCCCGCAGGGGCGAACACTGAAGCTTTCTTT CASSSYPAGANTEAFF
TRBJ2-7 - TRBD1 TRBV12-3/TRBV12-4 TGTGCCAGCAGCCTGGACAGGACCATCTCCTACGAGCAGTACTTC CASSLDRTISYEQYF
TRBJ2-4 many - TRBV5-5 TGTGCCAGCAGCCCGGGTAGTGGGTCAGGAAACATTCAGTACTTC CASSPGSGSGNIQYF
TRBJ2-7 few - TRBV19 TGTGCCAGTAGTATGGGGGCCAGGAACACCTACGAGCAGTACTTC CASSMGARNTYEQYF
TRBJ1-6 - - TRBV12-3/TRBV12-4 TGTGCCAGCAGTTTGGGGGCGGAGAATTCACCCCTCCACTTT CASSLGAENSPLHF
TRBJ2-3 few - TRBV5-1 TGCGCCAGCAGCTTAGATAGCGATAGCACAGATACGCAGTATTTT CASSLDSDSTDTQYF
TRBJ2-3 - - TRBV9 TGTGCCAGCGGCCCGGACTCTCACGGGGATACGCAGTATTTT CASGPDSHGDTQYF
TRBJ2-3 few - TRBV28 TGTGCCAGCGTTCTTGCGGGCACAGATACGCAGTATTTT CASVLAGTDTQYF
TRBJ2-5 - TRBD1 TRBV5-6 TGTGCCAGCAGTTTCGGACAGGCCCAAGAGACCCAGTACTTC CASSFGQAQETQYF
TRBJ2-1 few - TRBV5-1 TGCGCCAGCAGCTTCACAAACAATGAGCAGTTCTTC CASSFTNNEQFF
TRBJ1-4 - TRBD1 TRBV4-2 TGTGCCAGCAGCCAAGCCCCCGGGACAGGATTCGGAAAACTGTTTTTT CASSQAPGTGFGKLFF
TRBJ2-1 - TRBD1 TRBV5-4 TGTGCCAGCCACCAAAGGGGGCCTGGGGGCTACAATGAGCAGTTCTTC CASHQRGPGGYNEQFF
TRBJ2-2 few - TRBV20-1 TGCAGTGGCGCCCAGGACACCGGGGAGCTGTTTTTT CSGAQDTGELFF
TRBJ1-2 - TRBD1 TRBV9 TGTGCCAGCAGCGTGACCCTACAGGGGAACTATGGCTACACCTTC CASSVTLQGNYGYTF
TRBJ2-3 few - TRBV25-1 TGTGCCAGCAGTGATTGGAGGGGTGCCGCCCTTAGCACAGATACGCAGTATTTT CASSDWRGAALSTDTQYF
TRBJ2-2 - TRBD2 TRBV4-2 TGTGCCAGCAGCCAAGCCGGGCTAGCGGGGGCGATCGGTACCGGGGAGCTGTTTTTT CASSQAGLAGAIGTGELFF
TRBJ2-7 many - TRBV5-1 TGCGCCAGCAGCTTGGACTCAACCTACGAGCAGTACTTC CASSLDSTYEQYF
TRBJ2-4 few TRBD1 TRBV5-1 TGCGCCAGCAGTCTAGGACAGGGGGCTGACATTCAGTACTTC CASSLGQGADIQYF
TRBJ2-2 - - TRBV15 TGTGCCACCAGCAGCCGCCTTAGAGGGGCCACCGGGGAGCTGTTTTTT CATSSRLRGATGELFF
TRBJ2-7 - - TRBV5-5 TGTGCCAGCAGCTTACTCCAGCGGTCTTCCTACGAGCAGTACTTC CASSLLQRSSYEQYF